The 16 T cell receptor beta chains below come from one sample, sequenced in a study of OX40 agonist ivuxolimab in advanced cancers. Data came from immunoSEQ multiplex PCR; TCRdb stores just in-frame clones and leaves some out. The sample comprises about 100,000 clones, about 90% of which are singletons, and 0.7% to 1% rests with the top ten. The sequencing here drew on CD4+ or CD8+ T cells sorted from blood, taken in a trial of the OX40 agonist ivuxolimab. These receptors originate from an adult with an advanced solid tumor such as melanoma, head and neck, liver or kidney cancer.

This sequence joins TRBV10-3 and TRBJ2-1, with D uncertain. V gave up 6 bases and J gave up 7 bases, with 22 bases separating them. CDR1 is ENHRY, CDR2 SYGVKD, per germline. This CDR3 region has 16 residues. This CDR3 is CAIRPGISTDQNEQFF. The CDR3 DNA reads as TGTGCCATCAGGCCTGGGATTTCGACCGACCAGAATGAGCAGTTCTTC.

The chain uses TRBV4-2 and TRBJ2-7; the match to TRBD2 covers 9 bases. The V gene end was trimmed by 3 bases and the J gene end by 2 bases; junction bases not matched to a gene: 8. The CDR3 extends over 16 amino acids. Germline CDR1 and CDR2: LGHNA and YNFKEQ. The CDR3 reads CASSQGRRGGTYEQYF. As DNA, the CDR3 is TGTGCCAGCAGCCAGGGGCGGCGGGGGGGAACCTACGAGCAGTACTTC.

This clone came up a few times. V gene TRBV6-1 combines with J gene TRBJ2-1; D is tentatively TRBD1 or TRBD2 (6 bases each). V was trimmed by 0 bases and J by 5 bases, leaving 8 bases between them. CDR1 is MNHNS, CDR2 SASEGT, per germline. The CDR3 covers 14 residues. The CDR3 protein is CASSEAGGHNEQFF. DNA for the CDR3: TGTGCCAGCAGTGAAGCGGGGGGCCACAATGAGCAGTTCTTC.

Here the CDR3 DNA reads TGTGCCAGCAGCTTAGGGGTGACTAGCGGGGGGACCTCCTACAATGAGCAGTTCTTC. It yields the protein CASSLGVTSGGTSYNEQFF. The chain carries TRBV11-2 and TRBJ2-1; 13 bases map to TRBD2. Germline trimming cut 1 base from V and 0 bases from J; bases unmatched to any gene: 6. Germline V gene sequence: CDR1 SGHAT, CDR2 FQNNGV. The length of the CDR3 is 19 residues.

V and J are TRBV7-9 and TRBJ1-1; no clear D gene. Germline V lookup: CDR1 SEHNR, CDR2 FQNEAQ (reference sequence). The CDR3 is made up of 13 amino acids. V lost 1 base to trimming and J lost 3 bases, with 6 bases between them. In nucleotides, the CDR3 is TGTGCCAGCAGCTTAGGGGAGGACACTGAAGCTTTCTTT. It specifies CASSLGEDTEAFF.

This clone occurred a few times. The chain carries TRBV30 and TRBJ1-1; TRBD1 might be the D (6 bases). The germline CDR1 and CDR2 sequences are GTSNPN and SVGIG (reference sequence). This CDR3 contains 13 residues. The ends were cut back, 7 bases at V and 5 bases at J, with 17 bases in the middle. CDR3 DNA: TGTGCCTCACATACAGGGAGAGGGACTGAAGCTTTCTTT. Its translation is CASHTGRGTEAFF.

The J gene is TRBJ1-1, the V gene TRBV11-2; D is possibly TRBD1 (5 bases). V lost 3 bases to trimming and J lost 1 base, with 6 bases between them. CDR3 length equals 13 residues. Germline V lookup: CDR1 SGHAT, CDR2 FQNNGV. The CDR3, as DNA: TGTGCCAGCAGCTTTCAGGGGAACACTGAAGCTTTCTTT. Residues: CASSFQGNTEAFF.

The rearrangement joins TRBV15 to TRBJ2-5, with unresolved D. The CDR3 length is 14 residues. In germline, CDR1 is LNHNV, CDR2 YYDKDF (reference sequence). V shed 9 bases and J shed 2 bases, with 16 bases lying between them. The CDR3 sequence is CATSRPLGQETQYF. CDR3 coding DNA: TGTGCCACTTCCCGACCCCTCGGGCAAGAGACCCAGTACTTC.

The J gene is TRBJ1-5, the V gene TRBV28; D is ambiguous. Trimming stripped 4 bases from V and 7 bases from J, with 8 bases between. The CDR3 totals 12 residues. CDR1 and CDR2 (germline): MDHEN, SYDVKM. CDR3 sequence: CASSYPRQPQHF. CDR3 in DNA: TGTGCCAGCAGTTACCCAAGGCAGCCCCAGCATTTT.

The V gene is TRBV5-6, the J gene TRBJ2-7, with D perhaps assigned TRBD1 or TRBD2 (5 bases each). V was shortened by 0 bases and J by 3 bases, with 7 bases between the two germline ends. Germline CDR1 is SGHDT and CDR2 is YYEEEE. The CDR3 is 13 residues long. CDR3 DNA sequence: TGTGCCAGCAGCTTGGAGGGGAGCTACGAGCAGTACTTC. This translates into CASSLEGSYEQYF.

The rearrangement joins TRBV7-9 to TRBJ2-1, with D possibly being TRBD2 (5 bases). Trimming took off 3 bases at V and 6 bases at J, with 12 bases between the two ends. The CDR3 runs 14 residues. Germline-derived CDR1 and CDR2 are SEHNR and FQNEAQ (reference sequence). The CDR3 DNA is TGTGCCAGCAGCTTCGGGATCTCGGGCAATGAGCAGTTCTTC. Translated, it gives CASSFGISGNEQFF.

The rearrangement links TRBV6-6 to TRBJ2-7; TRBD1 matches at 7 bases. The CDR3 runs to 14 residues. V lost 6 bases to trimming and J lost 6 bases; unmatched junction nucleotides: 11. CDR1 and CDR2 (germline): MNHNY, SVGAGI (reference sequence). CDR3 sequence reads: CASRRQGGWSEQYF. The DNA for the CDR3 is TGTGCCAGCAGGAGACAGGGCGGTTGGTCCGAGCAGTACTTC.

The chain links TRBV7-9 to TRBJ1-6, with D uncertain. The CDR3 extends over 11 amino acids. With 3 bases removed from V and 12 bases from J, the gap between germline ends came to 6 bases. The germline gives CDR1 SEHNR, CDR2 FQNEAQ (reference sequence). The CDR3 DNA reads TGTGCCAGCAGCTTGGATCTACCCCTCCACTTT. Its translation: CASSLDLPLHF.

The rearrangement uses TRBV10-3 and TRBJ2-5; TRBD1 matches 10 bases. The end of the DNA aligns better with TRBJ2-7, so the J call may be wrong. CDR3 length equals 14 residues. Germline V gives CDR1 ENHRY, CDR2 SYGVKD. CDR3 coding DNA: TGTGCCATCAGGAAGACAGGGGGCGTCTACGAGCAGTACTTC. As protein: CAIRKTGGVYEQYF.

This clone was picked up one time. The chain combines TRBV27 with TRBJ2-7, with D possibly being TRBD1 (5 bases). Trimming stripped 6 bases from V and 2 bases from J, with 17 bases between. The germline CDR1 and CDR2 sequences are MNHEY and SMNVEV (reference sequence). This CDR3 is 15 amino acids long. This CDR3 reads CASRPPTAFTYEQYF. CDR3 nucleotide sequence: TGTGCCAGCAGACCCCCGACAGCCTTTACCTACGAGCAGTACTTC.

The V and J genes are TRBV25-1 and TRBJ2-1; TRBD1 matches at 7 bases. Germline CDR1 MGHDK, CDR2 SYGVNS. The V and J ends lost 6 bases and 9 bases, in that order; junction bases with no gene match: 11. The length of the CDR3 is 14 residues. CDR3 DNA sequence: TGTGCCAGCAGACCCGACACAGGGGTGGGTGAGCAGTTCTTC. This gives the protein CASRPDTGVGEQFF.